This paragraph covers one T cell receptor beta chain sequence. This sample stems from a study of blood T cell repertoires in COVID-19. Across the study: Acute and convalescent COVID-19 specimens originated in the United States, Italy and Spain. Nucleic acid was either cDNA or gDNA, and it came from T cells, B-cell-depleted T cells, or PBMCs.

In the authors' workflow: Nucleated cell number was recorded as an estimate derived from reference gene primer amplification. TCRdb's table, derived via immunoSEQ multiplex PCR, lists solely in-frame clones and lacks some. V, J and clone size are taken as reported in that table, and D and trimming were inferred from the DNA itself. This sample has approximately 150,000 clones; under 85% occur once, and the top ten carry approximately 13%. The CDR3 covers 15 residues. Trimming took 1 base from V and 7 from J; bases not matched to a gene: 7. Germline CDR1 and CDR2: GTSNPN and SVGIG (reference sequence).

This receptor was taken from a man between 65 and 85 years old who had recovered from COVID-19. Sequenced: peripheral blood. The chain uses TRBV30 and TRBJ1-4, with 9 bases matching TRBD1. CDR3 protein: CAWSDATGGSEKLFF. In DNA, the CDR3 is TGTGCCTGGAGTGACGCGACAGGGGGTAGTGAAAAACTGTTTTTT.